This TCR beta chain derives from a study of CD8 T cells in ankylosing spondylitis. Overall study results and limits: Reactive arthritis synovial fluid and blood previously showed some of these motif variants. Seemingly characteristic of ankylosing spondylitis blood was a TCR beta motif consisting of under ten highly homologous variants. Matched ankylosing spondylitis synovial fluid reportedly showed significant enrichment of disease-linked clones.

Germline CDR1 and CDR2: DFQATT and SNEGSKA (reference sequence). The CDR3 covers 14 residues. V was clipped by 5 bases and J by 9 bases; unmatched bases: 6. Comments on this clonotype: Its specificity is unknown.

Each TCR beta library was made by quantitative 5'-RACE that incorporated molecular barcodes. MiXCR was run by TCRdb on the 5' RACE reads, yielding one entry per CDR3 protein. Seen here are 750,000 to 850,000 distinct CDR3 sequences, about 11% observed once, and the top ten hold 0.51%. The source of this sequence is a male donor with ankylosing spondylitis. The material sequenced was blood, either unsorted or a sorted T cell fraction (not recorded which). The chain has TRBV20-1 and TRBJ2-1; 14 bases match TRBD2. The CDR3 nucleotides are TGCAGTGCTCAGGGACTAGCGGGGGTTAGTGAGCAGTTCTTC. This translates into CSAQGLAGVSEQFF.